The next 21 T cell receptor beta chains were all read from a single sample in a study of cytomegalovirus exposure and HLA in healthy donors. The PCR had 60 Vbeta and 13 Jbeta primers. Libraries were prepared by immunoSEQ multiplex PCR; TCRdb keeps only in-frame clonotypes and omits some of them. The profile shows around 100,000 clones, 70% to 75% of them singletons. Sequences were obtained from PBMCs. These receptors all stem from a man in his forties in good health and CMV-seronegative.

This clone was observed a few times. V gene TRBV7-9 combines with J gene TRBJ2-1; 11 bases are shared with TRBD2. The CDR3 covers 18 residues. V was clipped by 3 bases and J by 7 bases; unmatched bases: 14. CDR1 and CDR2 (germline): SEHNR, FQNEAQ (reference sequence). As DNA, the CDR3 is TGTGCCAGCAGCTTCCCTATTAGACTAGCGGGGCTGGTAAATGAGCAGTTCTTC. Residues: CASSFPIRLAGLVNEQFF.

CDR3 sequence reads: CSVQKGGRETQYF. In DNA, the CDR3 is TGCAGCGTTCAGAAAGGGGGTAGGGAGACCCAGTACTTC. The V gene is TRBV29-1, the J gene TRBJ2-5; D perhaps matches TRBD1 (6 bases). CDR1 is SQVTM, CDR2 ANQGSEA, per germline. This CDR3 comprises 13 residues. The V and J ends lost 5 bases and 5 bases respectively, with 15 bases between them.

This chain uses TRBV7-3 with TRBJ2-6; D may be TRBD1 (5 bases). CDR1 and CDR2 (germline): SGHTA, FQGTGA. The CDR3 loop spans 17 amino acids. Trimming took 3 bases from V and 3 from J, leaving 15 bases between them. CDR3: CASSLEGAMYGANVLTF. In nucleotides, the CDR3 is TGTGCCAGCAGCTTGGAAGGGGCGATGTATGGGGCCAACGTCCTGACTTTC.

V gene TRBV6-6 combines with J gene TRBJ2-3; the D is unclear. This CDR3 is built from 13 residues. CDR1 MNHNY and CDR2 SVGAGI come from the germline V gene (reference sequence). V lost 2 bases, J lost 2 bases, and 5 bases lay in between. CDR3 amino acids: CASSYGTTDTQYF. For the CDR3, the DNA is TGTGCCAGCAGTTACGGCACCACAGATACGCAGTATTTT.

The rearrangement joins TRBV13 to TRBJ1-2, with 7 bases matching TRBD1. CDR1 PRHDT and CDR2 FYEKMQ come from the germline V gene (reference sequence). V gave up 7 bases and J gave up 4 bases; unmatched junction bases: 9. This CDR3 contains 14 residues. CDR3 DNA: TGTGCCAGCATCCGAACGACAGGGCTCTATGGCTACACCTTC. As protein: CASIRTTGLYGYTF.

This clone was observed at least ten times. The chain recombines TRBV6-1 with TRBJ1-4; maybe TRBD1 (6 bases). CDR1 and CDR2 from the germline V gene are MNHNS and SASEGT. V was cut by 5 bases and J by 2 bases, with 12 bases left in between. This CDR3 is built from 15 residues. The CDR3 coding sequence is TGTGCCAGCAGTACTCGACAGGTTACTAATGAAAAACTGTTTTTT. It encodes CASSTRQVTNEKLFF.

This sequence joins TRBV5-1 and TRBJ2-7, with no clear D. Deletions cut 3 bases from V and 0 bases from J, with 4 bases between. The germline CDR1 and CDR2 sequences are SGHRS and YFSETQ. This CDR3 region has 12 residues. The CDR3 here is CASSSSSYEQYF. In DNA, the CDR3 is TGCGCCAGCAGCTCCAGCTCCTACGAGCAGTACTTC.

The CDR3 spells CASSILQGLEQYF. The CDR3 DNA reads as TGTGCCAGTAGTATTCTTCAGGGGCTCGAGCAGTACTTC. The chain combines TRBV19 with TRBJ2-7; possible D gene TRBD1, 6 bases. Per germline, CDR1 LNHDA and CDR2 SQIVND (reference sequence). Trimming stripped 3 bases from V and 6 bases from J, with 12 bases between. This CDR3 region has 13 residues.

In nucleotides, the CDR3 is TGTGCCAGCAGCTTAGTAGGTGGGGCAGCTGAAGCTTTCTTT. It is translated as CASSLVGGAAEAFF. The chain uses TRBV7-9 and TRBJ1-1; maybe TRBD1 (5 bases). Trimming shortened V by 1 base and J by 6 bases, and 12 bases separated the two germline ends. CDR3 length: 14 residues. Germline V lookup: CDR1 SEHNR, CDR2 FQNEAQ (reference sequence).

The rearrangement links TRBV7-9 to TRBJ2-1; the match to TRBD2 covers 9 bases. V lost 2 bases and J lost 6; bases outside the gene matches: 8. Looked up from germline, CDR1 is SEHNR and CDR2 is FQNEAQ (reference sequence). The CDR3 is 16 residues long. The CDR3 coding sequence is TGTGCCAGCAGCTTAACGGCGGGGGGGCTTGTCAATGAGCAGTTCTTC. This sequence encodes CASSLTAGGLVNEQFF.

This clone was seen a few times. The chain is built from TRBV10-3 and TRBJ1-1; D remains ambiguous. The V and J ends lost 8 bases and 4 bases respectively, with 11 bases between them. The CDR3 extends over 12 amino acids. CDR1 and CDR2 from the germline V gene are ENHRY and SYGVKD. CDR3 sequence reads: CAIGGSGTEAFF. Written as DNA, the CDR3 is TGTGCCATCGGAGGTTCGGGCACTGAAGCTTTCTTT.

A single count supports this clone. V and J are TRBV5-4 and TRBJ1-1; D is unclear. The CDR3 runs 15 residues. With 4 bases removed from V and 0 bases from J, the gap between germline ends came to 13 bases. Germline V CDR1 and CDR2: SGHNT, YYREEE (reference sequence). CDR3 amino acids: CASSRRHFMNTEAFF. The CDR3 nucleotides read TGTGCCAGCAGCCGAAGACACTTCATGAACACTGAAGCTTTCTTT.

The gene calls are TRBV5-5 and TRBJ1-4; a weak D match, TRBD1 (6 bases). The CDR3 sequence is 16 residues long. CDR1 SGHKS and CDR2 YYEKEE come from the germline V gene (reference sequence). V was trimmed by 0 bases and J by 7 bases, leaving 16 bases between them. In DNA form, the CDR3 reads TGTGCCAGCAGCTTGGCGAGGAGAGGGGGGGGTGAAAAACTGTTTTTT. Encoded protein: CASSLARRGGGEKLFF. Drawing the rest from reference TRBV5-5 and TRBJ1-4, the complete variable domain is DAGVTQSPTHLIKTRGQQVTLRCSPISGHKSVSWYQQVLGQGPQFIFQYYEKEERGRGNFPDRFSARQFPNYSSELNVNALLLGDSALYLCASSLARRGGGEKLFFGSGTQLSVL.

This clone was seen only a few times. V gene TRBV5-1 combines with J gene TRBJ1-1, with 9 bases identical to TRBD1. Per the germline V gene, CDR1 is SGHRS and CDR2 is YFSETQ. V dropped 2 bases and J dropped 2; count of bases not matched to a gene: 16. This CDR3 spans 19 amino acids. The CDR3 region has the DNA TGCGCCAGCAGCTTCGGATGGACAGGGGTGGCCGGCCCTAACACTGAAGCTTTCTTT. It translates to CASSFGWTGVAGPNTEAFF.

The V call is TRBV19, the J call TRBJ1-1; the D gene is possibly TRBD1 (6 bases). This CDR3 is 15 amino acids long. Germline V lookup: CDR1 LNHDA, CDR2 SQIVND (reference sequence). V dropped 6 bases and J dropped 1 base, with 15 bases sitting between them. CDR3 DNA sequence: TGTGCCAGTAGGAGGGGAGCGGGGGCGAACACTGAAGCTTTCTTT. Residues: CASRRGAGANTEAFF.

This rearrangement joins TRBV7-8 to TRBJ1-1; D unresolved. Trimming pared 2 bases from V and 0 bases from J, leaving 4 bases between. Germline lookup yields CDR1 SGHVS and CDR2 FQNEAQ. The CDR3 totals 13 residues. CDR3 sequence reads: CASSLQLNTEAFF. The CDR3 DNA follows: TGTGCCAGCAGCTTACAGTTGAACACTGAAGCTTTCTTT.

This clone showed up just a few times. A far more abundant clone sits one base away, making this likely a read error. The chain links TRBV10-3 to TRBJ2-5; a possible D gene is TRBD1 (6 bases). The length of the CDR3 is 16 residues. CDR1 and CDR2 from the germline V gene are ENHRY and SYGVKD. The DNA for the CDR3 is TGTGCCATCAGTGATCAGCAAGGACAGCGTTCGTACGAGCAGCACTTC. It yields the protein CAISDQQGQRSYEQHF.

This rearrangement joins TRBV5-6 to TRBJ2-7; 7 nucleotides agree with TRBD1. Per germline, CDR1 SGHDT and CDR2 YYEEEE. The CDR3 loop spans 15 amino acids. V lost 3 bases, J lost 0 bases, and 6 bases stayed unmatched. Here the CDR3 DNA reads TGTGCCAGCAGCTGGGACCAGGGGGTCTCCTACGAGCAGTACTTC. This encodes CASSWDQGVSYEQYF.

This chain joins TRBV13 and TRBJ2-1, with 11 bases fitting TRBD2. This CDR3 spans 16 amino acids. V shed 5 bases, J shed 5 bases, and the junction held 8 bases outside the gene matches. Germline CDR1 and CDR2: PRHDT and FYEKMQ (reference sequence). The CDR3 protein is CASSLAGLAANNEQFF. CDR3 in DNA: TGTGCCAGCAGCCTGGCGGGACTAGCGGCAAACAATGAGCAGTTCTTC. The full variable domain, in which reference TRBV13 and TRBJ2-1 provide the parts outside the CDR3, is AAGVIQSPRHLIKEKRETATLKCYPIPRHDTVYWYQQGPGQDPQFLISFYEKMQSDKGSIPDRFSAQQFSDYHSELNMSSLELGDSALYFCASSLAGLAANNEQFFGPGTRLTVL.

This chain links TRBV7-9 with TRBJ1-2; possibly TRBD1 for D (6 bases). CDR1 SEHNR and CDR2 FQNEAQ come from the germline V gene (reference sequence). V shed 3 bases and J shed 4 bases, with 12 bases lying between them. The CDR3 covers 14 residues. CDR3 protein: CASSLLQGSYGYTF. The CDR3, as DNA: TGTGCCAGCAGCTTGCTACAGGGTTCCTATGGCTACACCTTC.

The J gene is TRBJ2-7, the V gene TRBV20-1; D is perhaps TRBD2 (6 bases). CDR1 is DFQATT and CDR2 is SNEGSKA in the germline V gene (reference sequence). The CDR3 covers 11 residues. Trimming shortened V by 3 bases and J by 4 bases, and 7 bases separated the two germline ends. Written as DNA, the CDR3 is TGCAGTGCTAGCGGACTATACGAGCAGTACTTC. It yields the protein CSASGLYEQYF.